This is a list of T cell receptor beta chains from one sample in a study of T cells in Graves' hyperthyroidism and ophthalmopathy. TCRdb processed the multiplex PCR reads anew with MiXCR; each CDR3 protein has one entry. Counted here are about 270,000 distinct CDR3 sequences, 20% to 25% occurring once; the ten biggest clones make up about 30%. Sequencing used blood. The receptors come from a man aged 35-49 years with Graves' hyperthyroidism that later progressed to Graves' ophthalmopathy. The CDR3 runs from the conserved cysteine through the conserved F or W. A D gene is named only where the DNA matches it firmly. Clone size is not always given. Where it is, it says once, few, many or a class for expanded clones.

TRBJ1-1 TRBV9 many TRBD1 TGTGCCAGCAGCGTAACAGGGGTGGACACTGAAGCTTTCTTT CASSVTGVDTEAFF
TRBJ2-2 TRBV14 many NA TGTGCCAGCAGCCAGTCCCGGGTTACCGGGGAGCTGTTTTTT CASSQSRVTGELFF
TRBJ1-1 TRBV19 many NA TGTGCCAGTAGTCGCGGGTTGAACACTGAAGCTTTCTTT CASSRGLNTEAFF
TRBJ2-7 TRBV7-9 many TRBD1 TGTGCCAGCGGGCCCGGGACAGCCTACGAGCAGTACTTC CASGPGTAYEQYF
TRBJ1-1 TRBV7-9 many NA TGTGCCAGCAGAGGGATAGGGGACACTGAAGCTTTCTTT CASRGIGDTEAFF
TRBJ1-2 TRBV3-1 few NA TGTGCCAGCAGCCTCCGGGACACCTCTAACTATGGCTACACCTTC CASSLRDTSNYGYTF
TRBJ2-7 TRBV6-2/TRBV6-3 NA NA TGTGCCAGCATCAACGACGGTGCTCAGCAGTACTTC CASINDGAQQYF
TRBJ2-5 TRBV28 NA NA TGTGCCAGCCGCCTAGGGGCGGAGACCCAGTACTTC CASRLGAETQYF
TRBJ1-2 TRBV10-3 many NA TGTGCCATCAGCCCGACCGAGAACTATGGCTACACCTTC CAISPTENYGYTF
TRBJ2-5 TRBV12-3/TRBV12-4 NA NA TGTGCCAGCAGTTTCGGTGGGGGCGAGGAGACCCAGTACTTC CASSFGGGEETQYF
TRBJ2-5 TRBV14 many NA TGTGCCAGCAGCCAGCCCGGGACCCACCAAGAGACCCAGTACTTC CASSQPGTHQETQYF
TRBJ2-5 TRBV11-2 NA NA TGTGCCAGCAGCTTAGATCTCGGCGGGCCTTACCAAGAGACCCAGTACTTC CASSLDLGGPYQETQYF
TRBJ1-1 TRBV2 many TRBD1 TGTGCCAGCAAACGACAGGGATGGAACACTGAAGCTTTCTTT CASKRQGWNTEAFF
TRBJ2-7 TRBV2 many NA TGTGCCAGCAGTCAAAGCCCGAGCTACGAGCAGTACTTC CASSQSPSYEQYF